This TCR beta chain was sequenced in a study of cytomegalovirus exposure and HLA in healthy donors. Study-level information: Findings of an earlier analysis included some 110 million unique TCR beta sequences from some 190 million T cells.

Study conclusions and caveats: Prior analysis indicated that the majority of TCR beta V segments exhibited productivity approximately 87% or approximately 30% of the time.

A multiplex PCR was run with 60 Vbeta primers and 13 Jbeta primers. Some clones are missing from TCRdb's copy, which holds only in-frame ones; the method was immunoSEQ multiplex PCR. Among more than 100,000 clones listed, less than 90% were seen once. Healthy bone marrow donors formed the donor group. Concerning this clone itself: Its specificity is not known.

Between the trimmed V and J ends, which lost 4 bases and 4 bases, there was a span of 13 bases. The germline V gene has CDR1 MNHNY and CDR2 SVGAGI (reference sequence). The CDR3 is 15 residues long. The chain links TRBV6-6 to TRBJ2-2; TRBD1 might be the D (5 bases). The sequencing input was PBMCs. The sequence was collected from a man in his fifties in good health and CMV-seronegative. CDR3 protein: CASSSFIGVTGELFF. Here the CDR3 DNA reads TGTGCCAGCAGTTCTTTTATAGGGGTCACCGGGGAGCTGTTTTTT.